This T cell receptor (beta chain) was identified in a study of cytomegalovirus exposure and HLA in healthy donors. Germline CDR1 is SGHRS and CDR2 is YFSETQ. CDR3 size: 15 residues. The ends lost 4 bases at V and 1 base at J; junction bases unmatched: 8. General study points: Information on immune exposure was restricted to one variable (CMV serostatus).

Details on this clone: Its antigen is not known. The same CDR3 can be traced to other DNA sequences in this sample.

Vbeta (60) and Jbeta (13) primers were used in the PCR. Measured with immunoSEQ multiplex PCR; TCRdb has only the in-frame clones, and not every one. The sample has some 130,000 clones, approximately 61% seen once. The source is a human donor in good health. Input material: PBMCs. J is TRBJ2-7 and V is TRBV5-1, with 7 bases fitting TRBD1. The chain's CDR3 is CASSPRQGTSYEQYF. CDR3 sequence (DNA): TGCGCCAGCAGCCCCCGACAGGGTACGTCCTACGAGCAGTACTTC.